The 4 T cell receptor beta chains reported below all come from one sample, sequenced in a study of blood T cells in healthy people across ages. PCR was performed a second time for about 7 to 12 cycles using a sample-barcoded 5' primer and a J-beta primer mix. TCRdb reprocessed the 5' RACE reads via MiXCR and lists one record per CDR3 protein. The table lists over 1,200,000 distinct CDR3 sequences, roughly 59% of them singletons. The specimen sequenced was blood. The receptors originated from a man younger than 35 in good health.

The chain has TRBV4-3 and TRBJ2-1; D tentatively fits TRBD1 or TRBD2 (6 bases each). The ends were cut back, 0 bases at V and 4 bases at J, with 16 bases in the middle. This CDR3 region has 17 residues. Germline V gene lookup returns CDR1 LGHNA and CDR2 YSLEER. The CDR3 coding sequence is TGCGCCAGCAGCCAAGATACGGTTGGGGGGCTATACAATGAGCAGTTCTTC. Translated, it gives CASSQDTVGGLYNEQFF.

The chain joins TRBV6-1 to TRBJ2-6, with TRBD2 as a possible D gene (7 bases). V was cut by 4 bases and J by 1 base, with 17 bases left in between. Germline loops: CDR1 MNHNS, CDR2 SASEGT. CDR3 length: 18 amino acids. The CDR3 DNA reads TGTGCCAGCAGTGTGGGTCGGGGGGCTGGTTCTGGGGCCAACGTCCTGACTTTC. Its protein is CASSVGRGAGSGANVLTF.

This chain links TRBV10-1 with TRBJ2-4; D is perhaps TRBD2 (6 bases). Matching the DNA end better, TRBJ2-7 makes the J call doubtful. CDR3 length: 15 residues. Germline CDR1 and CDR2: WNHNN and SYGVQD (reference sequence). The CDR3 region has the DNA TGCGCCAGCATCCCGGACTACCCGGTCTCCTACGAGCAGTACTTC. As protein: CASIPDYPVSYEQYF.

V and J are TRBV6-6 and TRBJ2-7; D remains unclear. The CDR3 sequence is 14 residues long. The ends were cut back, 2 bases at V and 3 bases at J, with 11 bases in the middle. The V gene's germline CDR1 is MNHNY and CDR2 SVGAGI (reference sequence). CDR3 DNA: TGTGCCAGCAGTTACGCGAAGGGTGACTACGAGCAGTACTTC. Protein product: CASSYAKGDYEQYF.